These 27 T cell receptor beta chains came from one sample sequenced in a study of blood T cells in healthy people across ages. A J-beta primer mix and a sample-barcoded 5' primer were used in a second PCR of roughly 6 to 12 cycles. One entry per CDR3 protein, called by TCRdb with MiXCR from the 5' RACE reads. This sample carries some 700,000 distinct CDR3 sequences, about 42% of them seen once, and the ten largest clones take roughly 19%. Sequencing was performed on blood. The receptors derive from a woman aged 55-69 years in good health.

The CDR3 protein is CASSQVTGRRETQYF. The CDR3 DNA sequence: TGTGCCAGCAGCCAAGTCACAGGGCGGAGGGAGACCCAGTACTTC. The chain joins TRBV14 to TRBJ2-4; tentatively, D is TRBD1 (6 bases). The end of the DNA aligns better with TRBJ2-5, so the J call may be wrong. Germline V CDR1 and CDR2: SGHDN, FVKESK. This CDR3 is 15 amino acids long.

This clonotype turned up a few times. The J gene is TRBJ2-1, the V gene TRBV9, with D maybe TRBD2 (5 bases). The length of the CDR3 is 16 residues. The germline V and J ends were trimmed by 1 base and 9 bases, with 20 bases remaining between them. From germline, CDR1 is SGDLS and CDR2 YYNGEE. In nucleotides, the CDR3 is TGTGCCAGCAGCGTAACCGGGTCAGAGAAAGGAGGTGAGCAGTTCTTC. Its protein product is CASSVTGSEKGGEQFF.

This clonotype was seen once. With a much larger clone just one base away, this may be a read error. This chain joins TRBV25-1 and TRBJ2-1, with D unclear. This CDR3 is 11 amino acids long. Germline V gene lookup returns CDR1 MGHDK and CDR2 SYGVNS. Between the trimmed V and J ends, which lost 3 bases and 13 bases, there was a span of 10 bases. For the CDR3, the DNA is TGTGCCAGCAGTGACCCTCCGACCCAGTTCTTC. This codes for CASSDPPTQFF.

The chain joins TRBV10-3 to TRBJ2-3, with 7 bases that match TRBD2. In germline, CDR1 is ENHRY, CDR2 SYGVKD. Unmatched junction bases numbered 5, after V lost 0 bases and J lost 2 bases. This CDR3 contains 16 residues. CDR3 sequence reads: CAISESTSSYTDTQYF. The DNA of the CDR3 is TGTGCCATCAGTGAGTCGACTAGCAGCTACACAGATACGCAGTATTTT.

This clonotype was recorded at least ten times. The gene calls are TRBV28 and TRBJ2-1, with 11 bases matching TRBD1. V dropped 5 bases and J dropped 8; count of bases not matched to a gene: 8. The CDR3 runs to 15 residues. The V gene's germline CDR1 is MDHEN and CDR2 SYDVKM. CDR3 coding DNA: TGTGCCAGCAGTGATCCGGGACAGGGGGGCGATGAGCAGTTCTTC. This encodes CASSDPGQGGDEQFF.

This clonotype turned up a few times. The chain couples TRBV12-3 or TRBV12-4 to TRBJ2-1; tentatively, D is TRBD2 (6 bases). This CDR3 contains 15 residues. The ends were cut back, 5 bases at V and 4 bases at J, with 15 bases in the middle. The CDR3 bases are TGTGCCAGCAGTGGGGGGACGGACGCTTACAATGAGCAGTTCTTC. Translation gives CASSGGTDAYNEQFF.

In this sample, this clonotype turned up a few times. V is TRBV7-2 and J is TRBJ1-5; D ambiguous. The V end lost 1 base, the J end lost 6 bases, and 10 bases lay between the germline ends. Germline V lookup: CDR1 SGHTA, CDR2 FQGNSA. The CDR3 sequence is 14 residues long. The CDR3 region has the DNA TGTGCCAGCAGCTTAGTTAAGTTGAGTCAGCCCCAGCATTTT. Residues: CASSLVKLSQPQHF. Drawing the rest from reference TRBV7-2 and TRBJ1-5, the complete variable domain is GAGVSQSPSNKVTEKGKDVELRCDPISGHTALYWYRQSLGQGLEFLIYFQGNSAPDKSGLPSDRFSAERTGGSVSTLTIQRTQQEDSAVYLCASSLVKLSQPQHFGDGTRLSIL.

This clonotype has only a few counts. The V call is TRBV29-1, the J call TRBJ2-3; D gene ambiguous. Trimming took off 3 bases at V and 4 bases at J, with 17 bases between the two ends. There are 15 residues in the CDR3. The germline CDR1 and CDR2 sequences are SQVTM and ANQGSEA. This CDR3 is CSVESVQVEPDTQYF. DNA for the CDR3: TGCAGCGTTGAGTCGGTCCAGGTAGAACCAGATACGCAGTATTTT.

This chain uses TRBV7-9 with TRBJ2-1, with D perhaps TRBD2 (6 bases). V dropped 5 bases and J dropped 0 bases, with 20 bases sitting between them. This CDR3 region has 18 residues. The V gene's germline CDR1 is SEHNR and CDR2 FQNEAQ (reference sequence). The CDR3 coding sequence is TGTGCCAGCAGCCTGAAGGCCCGCGGGACCAGCTCCTACAATGAGCAGTTCTTC. Encoded protein: CASSLKARGTSSYNEQFF.

This clonotype was counted only a few times. The rearrangement uses TRBV4-2 and TRBJ1-1, with TRBD1 identical over 9 bases. Unmatched junction bases numbered 6, after V lost 3 bases and J lost 10 bases. Germline V CDR1 and CDR2: LGHNA, YNFKEQ. CDR3 size: 13 residues. The CDR3 here is CASSQGPGQGAFF. The CDR3 DNA is TGTGCCAGCAGCCAGGGCCCGGGACAGGGAGCTTTCTTT.

This chain links TRBV28 with TRBJ2-7; perhaps TRBD2 as D (5 bases). The V end lost 7 bases, the J end lost 3 bases, and 13 bases lay between the germline ends. This CDR3 comprises 13 residues. Germline values: CDR1 MDHEN, CDR2 SYDVKM. The CDR3 DNA sequence: TGTGCCAGCACCCTCCGAGGGAACTACGAGCAGTACTTC. Encoded protein: CASTLRGNYEQYF. The whole variable domain, filled in from reference TRBV28 and TRBJ2-7, reads DVKVTQSSRYLVKRTGEKVFLECVQDMDHENMFWYRQDPGLGLRLIYFSYDVKMKEKGDIPEGYSVSREKKERFSLILESASTNQTSMYLCASTLRGNYEQYFGPGTRLTVT.

This chain joins TRBV15 and TRBJ2-5; D remains ambiguous. The CDR3 contains 11 residues. Trimming left V 3 bases short and J 3 bases short, with 2 bases between. CDR1 is LNHNV and CDR2 is YYDKDF in the germline V gene (reference sequence). DNA for the CDR3: TGTGCCACCAGCAGGAAAGAGACCCAGTACTTC. Translation: CATSRKETQYF.

This clonotype occurred many times. The chain has TRBV7-2 and TRBJ2-7; perhaps TRBD2 as D (7 bases). This CDR3 has 14 amino acids. Trimming left V 3 bases short and J 0 bases short, with 9 bases between. Germline CDR1 and CDR2: SGHTA and FQGNSA. The CDR3 nucleotides read TGTGCCAGCAGCTTTGGGGGGGCCTCCTACGAGCAGTACTTC. It encodes CASSFGGASYEQYF.

A single count supports this clonotype. The rearrangement links TRBV29-1 to TRBJ2-1; D is perhaps TRBD2 (5 bases). Per the germline V gene, CDR1 is SQVTM and CDR2 is ANQGSEA. CDR3 size: 14 residues. V lost 2 bases, J lost 0 bases, and 8 bases lay in between. The CDR3 protein is CSVESGSSYNEQFF. CDR3 nucleotide sequence: TGCAGCGTTGAAAGCGGAAGCTCCTACAATGAGCAGTTCTTC.

The chain links TRBV5-1 to TRBJ2-1, with D perhaps given as TRBD1 or TRBD2 (6 bases each). This CDR3 is 13 amino acids long. V gave up 4 bases and J gave up 5 bases, with 10 bases separating them. Germline values: CDR1 SGHRS, CDR2 YFSETQ. The CDR3 nucleotides read TGCGCCAGCAGCGGGGGCGGGGACAATGAGCAGTTCTTC. Translation: CASSGGGDNEQFF.

Only a few counts were recorded for this clonotype. The V gene is TRBV9, the J gene TRBJ1-1, with D perhaps TRBD1 (5 bases). Trimming stripped 7 bases from V and 3 bases from J, with 10 bases between. CDR1 is SGDLS, CDR2 YYNGEE, per germline. CDR3 length equals 12 residues. The CDR3 DNA follows: TGTGCCAGCTCGGGGGGGGACACTGAAGCTTTCTTT. This sequence encodes CASSGGDTEAFF.

The chain uses TRBV6-2 or TRBV6-3 and TRBJ1-5, with D possibly TRBD1 on 6 matching bases. Trimming removed 5 bases at V and 0 bases at J, with 8 bases between. This CDR3 is built from 14 residues. Germline V gene lookup returns CDR1 MNHEY and CDR2 SVGEGT. The CDR3 is CASSDRSSNQPQHF. CDR3 nucleotide sequence: TGTGCCAGCAGTGACAGGTCTAGCAATCAGCCCCAGCATTTT.

The table lists this clonotype with a few counts. V is TRBV12-3 or TRBV12-4 and J is TRBJ1-1; D uncertain. V was pared by 2 bases and J by 3 bases, with 10 bases between. The CDR3 sequence is 14 residues long. CDR3: CASSLSQPHTEAFF. The CDR3 nucleotides read TGTGCCAGCAGTTTATCACAGCCTCACACTGAAGCTTTCTTT.

This clonotype was observed a handful of times. The chain uses TRBV4-1 and TRBJ1-5; tentative D call: TRBD1 (5 bases). This CDR3 spans 17 amino acids. Germline V lookup: CDR1 MGHRA, CDR2 YSYEKL. The germline V and J ends were trimmed by 0 bases and 0 bases, with 12 bases remaining between them. CDR3 in DNA: TGCGCCAGCAGCCAAGATGAGGACACCTATAGCAATCAGCCCCAGCATTTT. Encoded protein: CASSQDEDTYSNQPQHF.

This clonotype has just a few counts. The chain links TRBV29-1 to TRBJ2-7; D possibly uses TRBD1 or TRBD2 (5 bases each). Germline CDR1 and CDR2: SQVTM and ANQGSEA. V lost 6 bases and J lost 7, with 13 bases in between. This CDR3 is 11 amino acids long. The CDR3 is CSVGRAEEQYF. Here the CDR3 DNA reads TGCAGCGTGGGACGGGCGGAGGAGCAGTACTTC.

V and J are TRBV20-1 and TRBJ1-1; 7 bases are a match to TRBD1. The V gene end was trimmed by 3 bases and the J gene end by 5 bases; junction bases not matched to a gene: 9. This CDR3 comprises 14 residues. Per germline, CDR1 DFQATT and CDR2 SNEGSKA (reference sequence). Written as DNA, the CDR3 is TGCAGTGCTAGTCAGGACAGGAAAAAGACTGAAGCTTTCTTT. It translates to CSASQDRKKTEAFF.

V gene TRBV2 combines with J gene TRBJ1-2; D gene ambiguous. V was clipped by 4 bases and J by 4 bases, with 16 bases between them. Germline V gives CDR1 SNHLY, CDR2 FYNNEI. The CDR3 runs to 15 residues. CDR3 loop: CASSGRPEHSYGYTF. CDR3 bases: TGTGCCAGCAGTGGAAGACCGGAGCATAGCTATGGCTACACCTTC.

V usage is TRBV6-2 or TRBV6-3 and J usage is TRBJ2-7, with D tentatively TRBD2 (6 bases). The CDR3 has 16 residues. V gave up 4 bases and J gave up 5 bases, with 21 bases separating them. CDR1 is MNHEY and CDR2 is SVGEGT in the germline V gene. The CDR3 spells CASSSYWGEYPDEQYF. CDR3 in DNA: TGTGCCAGCAGTTCTTATTGGGGGGAATACCCGGACGAGCAGTACTTC.

This chain uses TRBV7-2 with TRBJ2-1; D is perhaps TRBD2 (7 bases). The CDR3 extends over 13 amino acids. Germline loops: CDR1 SGHTA, CDR2 FQGNSA. The V end lost 10 bases, the J end lost 8 bases, and 18 bases lay between the germline ends. The CDR3 DNA is TGTGCCACCAAAGCCAGGGGAGGGCATGAGCAGTTCTTC. Its protein is CATKARGGHEQFF.

The chain carries TRBV20-1 and TRBJ2-5; TRBD2 matches 8 bases. The length of the CDR3 is 15 residues. J lost 4 bases, V lost 5 bases, and 12 bases had no gene match. Germline V CDR1 and CDR2: DFQATT, SNEGSKA (reference sequence). For the CDR3, the DNA is TGCAGTGCTCCCTCGGGACTAGAGAAGGGAGAGACCCAGTACTTC. As protein: CSAPSGLEKGETQYF.

In its sample, this clonotype was seen once. The CDR3 sequence: CASSPGSGEGGNQPQHF. The DNA of the CDR3 is TGTGCCAGCTCACCAGGGAGCGGAGAGGGCGGCAATCAGCCCCAGCATTTT. The chain carries TRBV18 and TRBJ1-5; D not resolved. The CDR3 runs 17 residues. CDR1 and CDR2 from the germline V gene are KGHSH and LQKENI. V lost 2 bases to trimming and J lost 2 bases, with 16 bases between them.

The chain couples TRBV6-6 to TRBJ1-2; weak D call: TRBD1 (6 bases). The CDR3 contains 13 residues. Germline V gene data show CDR1 as MNHNY and CDR2 as SVGAGI (reference sequence). Deletions cut 2 bases from V and 10 bases from J, with 14 bases between. The CDR3 here is CASSYTRQEIYTF. The CDR3 nucleotides read TGTGCCAGCAGTTACACGCGACAGGAGATCTACACCTTC.